These T cell receptor beta chains were read from a single sample in a study of blood T cell repertoires in COVID-19. Clones were read by immunoSEQ multiplex PCR, and TCRdb kept only the in-frame ones, dropping some. The data show approximately 75,000 clones, 75% to 90% seen once. The sample was peripheral blood. Receptor source: a man of 80 years or more with acute or convalescent COVID-19. The CDR3 runs from the conserved cysteine through the conserved F or W. D genes are given only for firm matches. Expanded clones get a size class; other rows say once, few or many, or leave the size out.

>-|TRBJ2-7|TRBV6-5|TRBD2
TGTGCCAGCAGACCACCTAGCGGGAGGGCCTACGAGCAGTACTTC
CASRPPSGRAYEQYF
>-|TRBJ2-5|TRBV21-1|-
TGTGCCAGCAGCAAAGTGGGACAGCTCCAAGAGACCCAGTACTTC
CASSKVGQLQETQYF
>-|TRBJ2-7|TRBV6-6|TRBD2
TGTGCCAGCACCCCCCGGGCGGGAGGGCACGAGCAGTACTTC
CASTPRAGGHEQYF
>-|TRBJ2-1|TRBV11-2|TRBD2
TGTGCCAGCAGCCGGACTAGCGTGGACGGCGGTGAGCAGTTCTTC
CASSRTSVDGGEQFF
>-|TRBJ2-1|TRBV6-6|-
TGTGCCAGCAAGGGAGCTAGTTTGAATTATGAGCAGTTCTTC
CASKGASLNYEQFF
>-|TRBJ2-4|TRBV29-1|-
TGCAGCGTCGGTACCCGGGACCCCGGAGGGAACATTCAGTACTTC
CSVGTRDPGGNIQYF
>-|TRBJ2-2|TRBV6-1|-
TGTGCCAGCAACCCCGGGACTCCTGCAAGCGGGGAGCTGTTTTTT
CASNPGTPASGELFF
>-|TRBJ2-3|TRBV18|TRBD1
TGTGCCAGCTCACCGGGGACAGGGGGCACAGATACGCAGTATTTT
CASSPGTGGTDTQYF
>-|TRBJ2-7|TRBV19|TRBD1
TGTGCCAGTAGTGGAGACAGGGGGCATGACGAGCAGTACTTC
CASSGDRGHDEQYF
>-|TRBJ2-7|TRBV6-5|TRBD1
TGTGCCAGCAGTTACAGAAGGACAGGGGCCCACGAGCAGTACTTC
CASSYRRTGAHEQYF
>-|TRBJ2-1|TRBV10-1|-
TGCGCCAGCAGTGTATCTAATGAGCAGTTCTTC
CASSVSNEQFF
>-|TRBJ2-1|TRBV7-6|TRBD2
TGTGCCAGCAGTCTCGGACTAGCGGGAGTCAATGAGCAGTTCTTC
CASSLGLAGVNEQFF
>-|TRBJ2-1|TRBV5-1|TRBD2
TGCGCCAGCAGCTTGGATCTAGCGGGAGGCCCACTAAATGAGCAGTTCTTC
CASSLDLAGGPLNEQFF
>-|TRBJ2-2|TRBV4-2|-
TGTGCCAGCAGCCGCGGGACTGACACCGGGGAGCTGTTTTTT
CASSRGTDTGELFF
>-|TRBJ2-1|TRBV5-1|TRBD1
TGCGCCAGCAGCGGAGCTTCCAGGGGGATCAATGAGCAGTTCTTC
CASSGASRGINEQFF
>once|TRBJ2-3|TRBV9|-
TGTGCCAGCAGCGTAGTTCCAGATCCCAATACGCAGTATTTT
CASSVVPDPNTQYF
>-|TRBJ2-7|TRBV12-5|TRBD1
TGTGCTAGTGGTATTTGGACAGGCCCTTACGAGCAGTACTTC
CASGIWTGPYEQYF
>-|TRBJ1-3|TRBV19|TRBD1
TGTGCCAGTAGCCGTTTCCCGGGACAGAGTTCGTCCTCTGGAAACACCATATATTTT
CASSRFPGQSSSSGNTIYF
>-|TRBJ2-3|TRBV7-2|TRBD1
TGTGCCAGCAGCCTTTTGCCCGGGACAGGGGGCACAGATACGCAGTATTTT
CASSLLPGTGGTDTQYF
>-|TRBJ2-5|TRBV5-1|-
TGCGCCAGCAGCGGAGACAGGAGTCCCGAAGAGACCCAGTACTTC
CASSGDRSPEETQYF
>-|TRBJ1-5|TRBV27|-
TGTGCCAGCCGGGTGGGGGGACTTATATATAGCAATCAGCCCCAGCATTTT
CASRVGGLIYSNQPQHF
>-|TRBJ2-7|TRBV7-6|TRBD2
TGTGCCAGCAGCTTGGGAACCGGGACTAGCGGGAGATCAACCTACGAGCAGTACTTC
CASSLGTGTSGRSTYEQYF
>-|TRBJ2-3|TRBV24-1|TRBD2
TGTGCCACCAGTGACCGCGGGGGGGCCGGAGCAGATACGCAGTATTTT
CATSDRGGAGADTQYF
>once|TRBJ1-5|TRBV2|-
TGTGCCAGCAGGGTGGACAATGGCAATCAGCCCCAGCATTTT
CASRVDNGNQPQHF
>-|TRBJ2-5|TRBV7-2|TRBD2
TGTGCCAGCAGCTTAGGGAGCGGGGAACAAGAGACCCAGTACTTC
CASSLGSGEQETQYF
>-|TRBJ2-7|TRBV6-5|TRBD1
TGTGCCAGCAGTCGGGGACAGGAATACGAGCAGTACTTC
CASSRGQEYEQYF
>few|TRBJ2-1|TRBV7-9|TRBD2
TGTGCCAGCAGCGAAAGCGGGACTAGTCAGTACAATGAGCAGTTCTTC
CASSESGTSQYNEQFF
>-|TRBJ2-7|TRBV6-5|TRBD1
TGTGCCAGCAGCTACTTGACAGGGGGCTCCTACGAGCAGTACTTC
CASSYLTGGSYEQYF
>once|TRBJ2-5|TRBV28|TRBD2
TGTGCCAGCGGCGGGGGGGAGGGCCACGAGACCCAGTACTTC
CASGGGEGHETQYF
>-|TRBJ2-5|TRBV5-1|-
TGCGCCAGCACCTTAATCCCGGGACAACAAGAGACCCAGTACTTC
CASTLIPGQQETQYF
>-|TRBJ2-5|TRBV11-3|-
TGTGCCAGCAGCTTAAGGAGAGGGTACCAAGAGACCCAGTACTTC
CASSLRRGYQETQYF
>-|TRBJ2-3|TRBV9|TRBD2
TGTGCCAGCAGCGTAGTAGCGGGTGGGCTGGCGCAGTATTTT
CASSVVAGGLAQYF
>-|TRBJ2-3|TRBV5-4|TRBD2
TGTGCCAGCAGCTTAGGATTAGCGGGGGCAGATACGCAGTATTTT
CASSLGLAGADTQYF
>once|TRBJ2-1|TRBV24-1|-
TGTGCCACCAGTGATTTCCCGTCCGAGGGAAATGAGCAGTTCTTC
CATSDFPSEGNEQFF
>-|TRBJ1-2|TRBV19|-
TGTGCCAGCCAAGTACAGGGCTTTGGAGACTATGGCTACACCTTC
CASQVQGFGDYGYTF
>once|TRBJ2-2|TRBV28|-
TGTGCCAGCAGTTTATGGCCCGGGGGGCTCACCGGGGAGCTGTTTTTT
CASSLWPGGLTGELFF
>-|TRBJ1-2|TRBV6-5|-
TGTGCCAGCAGTTACTTAGGCCAGGGCGCGGGGGGCTACACCTTC
CASSYLGQGAGGYTF
>-|TRBJ2-5|TRBV5-1|TRBD2
TGCGCCAGCCGAGCTGGGGGACACGGGACTAGCGGACAAGAGACCCAGTACTTC
CASRAGGHGTSGQETQYF
>-|TRBJ1-3|TRBV28|TRBD1
TGTGCCAGCAGTCTACGCGCCAGACAGGGGGCTGGAAACACCATATATTTT
CASSLRARQGAGNTIYF
>few|TRBJ1-3|TRBV29-1|-
TGCAGCGTTCGTGGACAGGGAAACACCATATATTTT
CSVRGQGNTIYF
>-|TRBJ2-3|TRBV4-2|-
TGTGCCAGCAGCTCTTACCGGGGCACAGATACGCAGTATTTT
CASSSYRGTDTQYF
>-|TRBJ2-1|TRBV19|TRBD2
TGTGCCAGTAGTATGATAGCGGGCGTCTCCTACAATGAGCAGTTCTTC
CASSMIAGVSYNEQFF
>-|TRBJ2-3|TRBV11-1|TRBD2
TGTGCCAGCAGCCCTAGCGGGGGCCGCACAGATACGCAGTATTTT
CASSPSGGRTDTQYF
>-|TRBJ2-7|TRBV5-1|TRBD2
TGCGCCAGCAGCCCGGGAGGGTTGGGCTACGAGCAGTACTTC
CASSPGGLGYEQYF
>-|TRBJ2-1|TRBV28|TRBD2
TGTGCCGGCGCGGAAGCGGGAGGACCCAATGAGCAGTTCTTC
CAGAEAGGPNEQFF
>-|TRBJ1-2|TRBV28|-
TGTGCCAGCAGCCGGGACTCTAACTATGGCTACACCTTC
CASSRDSNYGYTF
>-|TRBJ1-2|TRBV12-5|-
TGTGCTAGTGGTCCCCCAGTGCCGGACAGAACCTATGGCTACACCTTC
CASGPPVPDRTYGYTF